This entry is about one T cell receptor beta chain. Using immunoSEQ multiplex PCR, the repertoire was profiled, and TCRdb retains in-frame clones only, with some absent. The sample records around 70,000 clones, 82% being singletons. Per the germline V gene, CDR1 is SNHLY and CDR2 is FYNNEI. The junction had 8 bases not matched to a gene; V was cut back by 5 bases and J by 3 bases. The CDR3 is 15 amino acids. The data were taken from a study of blood T cell repertoires in COVID-19. Study as a whole: Samples of COVID-19 (acute and convalescent) were obtained from the United States, Italy and Spain.

The clonotype was recovered from a man aged 55-75 years with acute or convalescent COVID-19. The chain recombines TRBV2 with TRBJ2-7; TRBD1 agrees at 9 bases. Specimen: peripheral blood. The CDR3 sequence: CASSPDRGGYYEQYV. The CDR3 nucleotides are TGTGCCAGCAGTCCCGACAGGGGGGGGTACTACGAGCAGTACGTC.